This passage covers 13 T cell receptor beta chains from one sample sequenced in a study of cytomegalovirus exposure and HLA in healthy donors. The PCR used 60 Vbeta and 13 Jbeta primers. Measured with immunoSEQ multiplex PCR; TCRdb has only the in-frame clones, and not every one. This sample yields about 190,000 clones, of which roughly 80% are seen a single time; about 6% belongs to the top ten. Sequenced material: PBMCs. These TCRs come from a woman in her twenties or thirties in good health and CMV-seropositive.

This chain links TRBV7-9 with TRBJ1-2; D not certain. Germline CDR1 SEHNR, CDR2 FQNEAQ (reference sequence). V gave up 7 bases and J gave up 7 bases, with 10 bases separating them. The CDR3 has 11 residues. The CDR3 reads CASTPISGYTF. Written as DNA, the CDR3 is TGTGCCAGCACACCCATTAGTGGCTACACCTTC.

DNA for the CDR3: TGTGCCAGCAGCTTAATCGGGACTAGAGTCTCGAATGAGCAGTTCTTC. Translated, it gives CASSLIGTRVSNEQFF. The chain links TRBV7-9 to TRBJ2-1; 8 bases match TRBD2. This CDR3 region has 16 residues. Germline values: CDR1 SEHNR, CDR2 FQNEAQ (reference sequence). The V segment lost 2 bases and the J segment 7 bases; nucleotides outside the gene matches: 10.

The genes are TRBV4-3 and TRBJ1-3; D perhaps matches TRBD1 (5 bases). V was shortened by 1 base and J by 5 bases, with 24 bases between the two germline ends. This CDR3 spans 19 amino acids. The germline CDR1 and CDR2 sequences are LGHNA and YSLEER. The CDR3 is CASSQGRPGSNGRRNTIYF. CDR3 sequence (DNA): TGCGCCAGCAGCCAAGGCCGGCCAGGGTCAAACGGCAGGCGAAACACCATATATTTT.

The chain has TRBV5-1 and TRBJ1-4, with 9 bases matching TRBD1. Germline values: CDR1 SGHRS, CDR2 YFSETQ. The CDR3 consists of 15 residues. Unmatched junction bases numbered 2, after V lost 3 bases and J lost 2 bases. CDR3 nucleotides: TGCGCCAGCAGCTCGGGGACAGGGACTAATGAAAAACTGTTTTTT. Translated, it gives CASSSGTGTNEKLFF.

J is TRBJ2-1 and V is TRBV10-2, with TRBD1 matching over 8 bases. Germline CDR1 WSHSY, CDR2 SAAADI. The V and J ends lost 8 bases and 5 bases, in that order; junction bases with no gene match: 8. The CDR3 has 14 residues. The CDR3 sequence: CASLWDRSNNEQFF. The CDR3 coding sequence is TGCGCCAGCCTTTGGGACAGGAGCAACAATGAGCAGTTCTTC.

As regards this clone: At one boundary the junction diverges from the germline segment, which might be a read error. The CDR3 here is CAIPGDVNIEAFF. As DNA, the CDR3 is TGTGCCATCCCGGGAGACGTGAACATTGAAGCTTTCTTT. The V and J genes are TRBV7-9 and TRBJ1-1; D gene unclear. In germline, CDR1 is SEHNR, CDR2 FQNEAQ (reference sequence). The CDR3 consists of 13 residues.

The gene calls are TRBV27 and TRBJ2-3; D might be TRBD1 (8 bases). Trimming removed 6 bases at V and 6 bases at J, with 16 bases between. This CDR3 has 14 amino acids. The germline CDR1 and CDR2 sequences are MNHEY and SMNVEV (reference sequence). The CDR3 region has the DNA TGTGCCAGCAGAAAGACAGGGGAGGGGGATACGCAGTATTTT. Protein sequence: CASRKTGEGDTQYF.

This sequence joins TRBV27 and TRBJ2-7; 9 positions agree with TRBD2. J gave up 5 bases and V 0 bases, and 11 bases lay outside the gene matches. This CDR3 region has 17 residues. Germline lookup yields CDR1 MNHEY and CDR2 SMNVEV (reference sequence). CDR3 loop: CASSLSPRAGGRDEQYF. CDR3 DNA: TGTGCCAGCAGTTTATCCCCCCGGGCGGGGGGGCGAGACGAGCAGTACTTC.

The chain is built from TRBV2 and TRBJ1-2; perhaps TRBD1 as D (5 bases). This CDR3 is built from 15 residues. V was shortened by 2 bases and J by 7 bases, with 17 bases between the two germline ends. Germline V gene data show CDR1 as SNHLY and CDR2 as FYNNEI. CDR3 loop: CASSEIRGREVGYTF. In DNA form, the CDR3 reads TGTGCCAGCAGTGAAATTCGGGGCAGGGAGGTTGGCTACACCTTC.

The genes are TRBV10-2 and TRBJ2-1; TRBD1 matches 8 bases. The CDR3 has 16 amino acids. Germline V CDR1 and CDR2: WSHSY, SAAADI. With 2 bases clipped from V and 6 bases from J, the junction kept 9 bases outside the gene matches. The CDR3 spells CASSELSDRVGNEQFF. The CDR3 region has the DNA TGCGCCAGCAGTGAGCTTTCGGACAGGGTAGGCAATGAGCAGTTCTTC.

The CDR3 DNA follows: TGTGCCAGCCGGGACTCGGGTCTGAATGAGCAGTTCTTC. Translating gives CASRDSGLNEQFF. The chain recombines TRBV10-3 with TRBJ2-1, with D perhaps matching TRBD2 (6 bases). The CDR3 is 13 amino acids. Germline V lookup: CDR1 ENHRY, CDR2 SYGVKD. The V gene lost 10 bases and the J gene lost 7 bases, with 17 bases spanning the gap.

The chain is built from TRBV7-8 and TRBJ2-1; 7 positions match TRBD1. The CDR3 runs to 15 residues. Germline V gene data show CDR1 as SGHVS and CDR2 as FQNEAQ. The ends lost 5 bases at V and 6 bases at J; junction bases unmatched: 10. The chain's CDR3 is CASSPEGARSNEQFF. Written as DNA, the CDR3 is TGTGCCAGCAGCCCCGAGGGGGCACGCAGCAATGAGCAGTTCTTC.

The rearrangement joins TRBV29-1 to TRBJ2-1; 7 positions agree with TRBD1. CDR3 length: 12 residues. With V trimmed by 8 bases and J by 3 bases, 4 bases remained unmatched. Germline V gene lookup returns CDR1 SQVTM and CDR2 ANQGSEA. Here the CDR3 DNA reads TGCAGCCCGCGGACAGGCTACAATGAGCAGTTCTTC. Protein: CSPRTGYNEQFF.